This TCR beta chain was recorded in a study of T cell responses to AZD1222 COVID-19 vaccine. As to this clone: Its target is unknown.

Some clones are missing from TCRdb's copy, which holds only in-frame ones; the method was immunoSEQ multiplex PCR. The table records about 160,000 clones, roughly 92% of them present only once. The CDR3 sequence is 16 residues long. The V end was cut by 0 bases, the J end by 7 bases, with 15 bases between. In germline, CDR1 is LGHDT, CDR2 YNNKEL (reference sequence). Study findings and constraints: The sample set comprised mostly white British donors with more females, and clonal diversity was possibly underestimated. Repertoire samples came only from after the peak T cell response.

This TCR was sampled from an adult in good health. The sequenced sample was peripheral blood, obtained on day 0 of AZD1222 vaccination. The V and J genes are TRBV3-1 (or the pseudogene TRBV3-2) and TRBJ2-2; D remains ambiguous. The CDR3 loop reads CASSQDNGQESGELFF. Written as DNA, the CDR3 is TGTGCCAGCAGCCAAGATAATGGTCAGGAGAGCGGGGAGCTGTTTTTT.